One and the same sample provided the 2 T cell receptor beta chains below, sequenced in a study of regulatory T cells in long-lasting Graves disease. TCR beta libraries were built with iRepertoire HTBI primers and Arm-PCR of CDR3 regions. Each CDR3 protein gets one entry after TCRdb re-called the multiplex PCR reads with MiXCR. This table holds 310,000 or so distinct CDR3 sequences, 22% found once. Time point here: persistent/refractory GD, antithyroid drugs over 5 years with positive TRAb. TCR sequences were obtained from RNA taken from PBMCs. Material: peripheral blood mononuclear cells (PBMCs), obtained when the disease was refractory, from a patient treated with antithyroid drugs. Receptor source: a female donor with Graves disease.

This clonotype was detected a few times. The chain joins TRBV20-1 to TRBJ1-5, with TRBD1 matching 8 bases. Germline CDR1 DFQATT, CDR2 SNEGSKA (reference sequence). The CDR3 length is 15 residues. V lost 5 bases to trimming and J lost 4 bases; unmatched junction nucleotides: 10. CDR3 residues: CSASRQGMWNQPQHF. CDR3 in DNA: TGCAGTGCTTCCCGACAGGGGATGTGGAATCAGCCCCAGCATTTT.

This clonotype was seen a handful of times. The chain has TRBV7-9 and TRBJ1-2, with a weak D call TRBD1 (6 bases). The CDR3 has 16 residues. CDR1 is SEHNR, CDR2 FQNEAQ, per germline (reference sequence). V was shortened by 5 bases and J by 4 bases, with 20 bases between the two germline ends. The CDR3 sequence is CASSTGQNPLSYGYTF. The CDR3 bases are TGTGCCAGCAGCACCGGACAGAACCCACTTAGCTATGGCTACACCTTC.